The clone carrying this TCR beta chain has a handful of counts. Its antigen is undetermined. This sample was included in a study of CD8 T cells in ankylosing spondylitis. The CDR3 consists of 13 residues. CDR1 and CDR2 from the germline V gene are WSHSY and SAAADI. V lost 7 bases to trimming and J lost 7 bases; unmatched junction nucleotides: 5. TCRdb reprocessed the 5' RACE reads via MiXCR and lists one record per CDR3 protein. This table has more than 150,000 distinct CDR3 sequences, around 13% appearing once. Notes on the study in general: Peripheral blood samples showed relatively rare disease-linked clones, and these clones were CD8+.

The rearrangement joins TRBV10-2 to TRBJ2-1; 9 nucleotides align to TRBD2. The clonotype was recovered from a male donor with ankylosing spondylitis or in good health (not recorded which). Sequenced sample: blood, either unsorted or a sorted T cell fraction (not recorded which). CDR3 loop: CASTAGGRNEQFF. The CDR3 coding sequence is TGCGCCAGCACTGCGGGGGGGCGGAATGAGCAGTTCTTC.